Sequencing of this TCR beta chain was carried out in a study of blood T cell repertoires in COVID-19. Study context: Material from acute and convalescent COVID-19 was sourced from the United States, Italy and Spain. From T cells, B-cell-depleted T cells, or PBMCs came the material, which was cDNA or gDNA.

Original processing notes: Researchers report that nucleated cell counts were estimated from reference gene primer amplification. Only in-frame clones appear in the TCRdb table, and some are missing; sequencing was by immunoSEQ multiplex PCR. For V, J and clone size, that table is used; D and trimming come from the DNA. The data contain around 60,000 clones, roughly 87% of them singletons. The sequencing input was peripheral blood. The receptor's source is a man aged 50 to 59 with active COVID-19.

CDR3: CASSVELAQETQYF. For the CDR3, the DNA is TGTGCCAGCAGCGTGGAACTAGCTCAAGAGACCCAGTACTTC. V usage is TRBV9 and J usage is TRBJ2-5; possible D gene TRBD2, 6 bases. Germline CDR1 and CDR2: SGDLS and YYNGEE. This CDR3 comprises 14 residues. V was trimmed by 2 bases and J by 2 bases, leaving 10 bases between them.